These 10 T cell receptor beta chains came from one sample sequenced in a study of Ad26.COV2.S vaccination and SARS-CoV-2 variants. Treatment specified: some 20 received Ad26.COV2.S at low or high dose, single or two shots; about 5 received placebo; per-sample allocation not given. Collection of the samples took place on day 63 after the first injection of vaccine or placebo. Measured with immunoSEQ multiplex PCR; TCRdb has only the in-frame clones, and not every one. Of about 350,000 clones detected, about 88% appear once; the ten largest clones hold 6.4%. The sample consisted of peripheral blood, taken in a trial of Ad26.COV2.S vaccine versus placebo. These receptors were taken from a person aged 18-60 years who received the Ad26.COV2.S COVID-19 vaccine or a placebo.

The CDR3 protein is CASRTSGGNTGELFF. The CDR3 DNA sequence: TGTGCCAGCAGAACAAGCGGGGGGAATACCGGGGAGCTGTTTTTT. The genes are TRBV6-5 and TRBJ2-2, with 9 bases matching TRBD2. In germline, CDR1 is MNHEY, CDR2 SVGAGI. V lost 6 bases, J lost 5 bases, and 7 bases stayed unmatched. This CDR3 spans 15 amino acids.

The rearrangement joins TRBV9 to TRBJ2-7; 7 bases line up with TRBD1. This CDR3 has 14 residues. CDR1 and CDR2 from the germline V gene are SGDLS and YYNGEE. The V gene end was trimmed by 3 bases and the J gene end by 3 bases; junction bases not matched to a gene: 6. The CDR3 loop reads CASSGASGGYEQYF. The CDR3 DNA reads TGTGCCAGCAGCGGGGCCTCAGGGGGCTACGAGCAGTACTTC.

The CDR3 here is CASSQLRGRTGELFF. CDR3 DNA: TGCGCCAGCAGCCAACTCAGGGGGCGAACCGGGGAGCTGTTTTTT. The rearrangement joins TRBV5-1 to TRBJ2-2; 8 bases are a match to TRBD1. This CDR3 has 15 amino acids. Germline assignment: CDR1 SGHRS and CDR2 YFSETQ. V was pared by 4 bases and J by 5 bases, with 7 bases of the junction left unmatched.

This rearrangement joins TRBV11-1 to TRBJ1-2; D uncertain. This CDR3 has 16 residues. Germline V CDR1 and CDR2: SGHAT, FQDESV (reference sequence). Trimming took off 5 bases at V and 2 bases at J, with 18 bases between the two ends. CDR3 in DNA: TGTGCCAGCAGCCAAAATATGGCCGGCAGAAACTATGGCTACACCTTC. Translated, it gives CASSQNMAGRNYGYTF.

In its sample, this clone was seen once. Other DNA sequences within the sample encode an identical CDR3. The rearrangement uses TRBV11-2 and TRBJ1-3; D possibly corresponds to TRBD1 (5 bases). The CDR3 loop spans 14 amino acids. Per the germline V gene, CDR1 is SGHAT and CDR2 is FQNNGV. V lost 6 bases and J 1 base, leaving 10 bases between the germline ends. The CDR3 DNA is TGTGCCAGCAGTCTAGGGGTGTCTGGAAACACCATATATTTT. Translating gives CASSLGVSGNTIYF.

In its sample, this clone was seen a few times. The V call is TRBV7-2, the J call TRBJ1-6; D call uncertain. The CDR3 runs to 16 residues. V was clipped by 5 bases and J by 0 bases, with 11 bases between them. CDR1 and CDR2 (germline): SGHTA, FQGNSA. The CDR3 loop is CASSGDKSSYNSPLHF. CDR3 DNA: TGTGCCAGCAGCGGAGACAAAAGCTCCTATAATTCACCCCTCCACTTT.

The chain carries TRBV7-2 and TRBJ2-3; D is tentatively TRBD1 or TRBD2 (5 bases each). Germline-derived CDR1 and CDR2 are SGHTA and FQGNSA. Trimming removed 5 bases at V and 6 bases at J, with 18 bases between. The CDR3 length is 15 residues. For the CDR3, the DNA is TGTGCCAGCAGCCCCCATGGACTGGGGCCCGATACGCAGTATTTT. This sequence encodes CASSPHGLGPDTQYF. The full variable domain, its missing parts supplied by reference TRBV7-2 and TRBJ2-3, is GAGVSQSPSNKVTEKGKDVELRCDPISGHTALYWYRQSLGQGLEFLIYFQGNSAPDKSGLPSDRFSAERTGGSVSTLTIQRTQQEDSAVYLCASSPHGLGPDTQYFGPGTRLTVL.

J is TRBJ2-2 and V is TRBV7-8; 7 bases match TRBD2. In germline, CDR1 is SGHVS, CDR2 FQNEAQ. The CDR3 contains 14 residues. V was pared by 2 bases and J by 5 bases, with 2 bases of the junction left unmatched. This CDR3 is CASSLKRGTGELFF. The CDR3 bases are TGTGCCAGCAGCTTAAAGCGGGGAACCGGGGAGCTGTTTTTT.

The CDR3 protein is CASSRTGDEEKLFF. The CDR3 DNA sequence: TGCGCCAGCAGCCGGACAGGGGACGAGGAAAAACTGTTTTTT. This sequence joins TRBV5-1 and TRBJ1-4; 9 positions match TRBD1. From germline, CDR1 is SGHRS and CDR2 YFSETQ. Germline trimming cut 4 bases from V and 8 bases from J; bases unmatched to any gene: 6. The CDR3 totals 14 residues.

V usage is TRBV9 and J usage is TRBJ1-1; D unresolved. The length of the CDR3 is 14 residues. Per the germline V gene, CDR1 is SGDLS and CDR2 is YYNGEE. The ends were cut back, 0 bases at V and 3 bases at J, with 9 bases in the middle. CDR3 residues: CASSVGSRDTEAFF. CDR3 nucleotides: TGTGCCAGCAGCGTAGGCAGTCGAGACACTGAAGCTTTCTTT.